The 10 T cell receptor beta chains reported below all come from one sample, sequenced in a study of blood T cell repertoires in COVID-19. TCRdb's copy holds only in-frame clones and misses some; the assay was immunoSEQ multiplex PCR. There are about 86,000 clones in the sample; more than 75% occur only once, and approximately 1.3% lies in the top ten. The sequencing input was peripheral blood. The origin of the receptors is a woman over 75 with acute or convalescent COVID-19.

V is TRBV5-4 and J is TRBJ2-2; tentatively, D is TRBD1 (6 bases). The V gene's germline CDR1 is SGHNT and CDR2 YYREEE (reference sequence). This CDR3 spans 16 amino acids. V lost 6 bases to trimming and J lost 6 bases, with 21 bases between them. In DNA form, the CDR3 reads TGTGCCAGCACCAGGGGCGACCTTAGAGGGGCCGGGGAGCTGTTTTTT. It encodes CASTRGDLRGAGELFF.

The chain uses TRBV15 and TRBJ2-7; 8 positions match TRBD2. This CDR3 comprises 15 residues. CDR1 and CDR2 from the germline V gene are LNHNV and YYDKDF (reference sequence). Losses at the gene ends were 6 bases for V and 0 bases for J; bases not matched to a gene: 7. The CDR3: CATRRGGAISYEQYF. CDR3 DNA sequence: TGTGCCACCAGACGGGGGGGGGCGATCTCCTACGAGCAGTACTTC.

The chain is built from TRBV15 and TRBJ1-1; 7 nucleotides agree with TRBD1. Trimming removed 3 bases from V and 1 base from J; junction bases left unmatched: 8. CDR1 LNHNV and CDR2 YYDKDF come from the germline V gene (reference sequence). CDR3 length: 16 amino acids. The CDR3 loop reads CATSSGLRTGNTEAFF. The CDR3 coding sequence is TGTGCCACCAGCAGCGGGCTGAGGACAGGGAACACTGAAGCTTTCTTT.

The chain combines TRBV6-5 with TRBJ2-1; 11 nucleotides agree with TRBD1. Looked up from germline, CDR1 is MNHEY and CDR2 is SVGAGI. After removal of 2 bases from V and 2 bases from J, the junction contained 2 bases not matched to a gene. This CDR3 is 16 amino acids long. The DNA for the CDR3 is TGTGCCAGCAGTTACCGGACAGGGGGCGCCTACAATGAGCAGTTCTTC. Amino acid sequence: CASSYRTGGAYNEQFF.

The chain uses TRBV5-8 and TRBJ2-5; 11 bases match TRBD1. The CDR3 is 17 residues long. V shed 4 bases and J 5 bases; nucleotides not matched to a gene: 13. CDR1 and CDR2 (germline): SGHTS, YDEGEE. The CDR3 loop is CASSLGTGGSVMETQYF. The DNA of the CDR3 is TGTGCCAGCAGCCTGGGGACAGGGGGAAGCGTGATGGAGACCCAGTACTTC.

The CDR3 DNA reads as TGTGCCAGCAGCTCTGACAGGCCCGGGACTAGCGGGAGAAATGAGCAGTTCTTC. It translates to CASSSDRPGTSGRNEQFF. The gene calls are TRBV5-8 and TRBJ2-1; 14 bases are a match to TRBD2. The CDR3 consists of 18 residues. CDR1 and CDR2 from the germline V gene are SGHTS and YDEGEE. V lost 3 bases to trimming and J lost 7 bases; unmatched junction nucleotides: 12.

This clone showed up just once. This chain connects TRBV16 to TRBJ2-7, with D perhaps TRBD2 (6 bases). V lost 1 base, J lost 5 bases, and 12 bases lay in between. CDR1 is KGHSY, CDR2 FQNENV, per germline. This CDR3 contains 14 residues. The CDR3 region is CASSQWSGYHEQYF. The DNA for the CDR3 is TGTGCCAGCAGCCAATGGAGCGGGTACCACGAGCAGTACTTC.

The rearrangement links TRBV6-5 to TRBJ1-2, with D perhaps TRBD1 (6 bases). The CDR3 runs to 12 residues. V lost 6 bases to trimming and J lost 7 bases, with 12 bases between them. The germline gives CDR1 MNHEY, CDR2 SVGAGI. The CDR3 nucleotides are TGTGCCAGCAGCGTAACAGGGTTTGGCTACACCTTC. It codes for CASSVTGFGYTF.

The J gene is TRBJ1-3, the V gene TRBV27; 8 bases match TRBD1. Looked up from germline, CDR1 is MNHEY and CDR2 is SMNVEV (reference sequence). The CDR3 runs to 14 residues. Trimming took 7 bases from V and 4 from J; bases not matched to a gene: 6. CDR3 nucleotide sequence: TGTGCCAGCAAGGGACAGGCCTCCGGAAACACCATATATTTT. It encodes CASKGQASGNTIYF.

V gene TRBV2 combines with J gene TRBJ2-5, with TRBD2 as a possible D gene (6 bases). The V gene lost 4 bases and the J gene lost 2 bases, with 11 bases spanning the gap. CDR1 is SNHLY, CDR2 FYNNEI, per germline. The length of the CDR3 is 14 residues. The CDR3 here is CASSGSGIQETQYF. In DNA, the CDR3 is TGTGCCAGCAGTGGTAGCGGAATACAAGAGACCCAGTACTTC.